This passage covers 24 T cell receptor beta chains from one sample sequenced in a study of post-analysis software for immune sequencing data. Study results and caveats: About five TRBV segments appeared more often in patients than in controls, and TRBV5-6, TRBV5-1 and TRBV20-1 were among these.

The authors incorporated unique molecular identifiers into the TCR beta cDNA libraries. TCRdb processed the PCR reads anew with MiXCR; each CDR3 protein has one entry. Of hundreds of thousands of distinct CDR3 sequences listed, 59% are singletons. These receptors have no known antigen. The sequenced sample was blood. The receptors here all came from a girl aged 2 to 10 with multiple sclerosis.

The rearrangement uses TRBV7-2 and TRBJ2-1; TRBD2 agrees at 10 bases. Germline V gene sequence: CDR1 SGHTA, CDR2 FQGNSA. The CDR3 has 17 residues. V lost 2 bases to trimming and J lost 8 bases; unmatched junction nucleotides: 12. CDR3 bases: TGTGCCAGCAGCTTACCTAGCGGGAGTACAGAGGGCCATGAGCAGTTCTTC. Translating gives CASSLPSGSTEGHEQFF. Supplemented by reference TRBV7-2 and TRBJ2-1, the full variable domain reads GAGVSQSPSNKVTEKGKDVELRCDPISGHTALYWYRQSLGQGLEFLIYFQGNSAPDKSGLPSDRFSAERTGGSVSTLTIQRTQQEDSAVYLCASSLPSGSTEGHEQFFGPGTRLTVL.

This clonotype was seen a handful of times. The CDR3 region is CATGQGEETQYF. CDR3 nucleotide sequence: TGTGCCACAGGACAGGGGGAAGAGACCCAGTACTTC. The chain carries TRBV10-3 and TRBJ2-5; TRBD1 aligns across 10 bases. In germline, CDR1 is ENHRY, CDR2 SYGVKD. V shed 10 bases, J shed 3 bases, and the junction held 2 bases outside the gene matches. The CDR3 consists of 12 residues.

The chain couples TRBV12-3 or TRBV12-4 to TRBJ1-5, with D unclear. V lost 2 bases to trimming and J lost 0 bases, with 14 bases between them. CDR3 length equals 17 residues. The CDR3 DNA reads as TGTGCCAGCAGTTTAACCCTTGCCGAGTATAGCAATCAGCCCCAGCATTTT. Protein: CASSLTLAEYSNQPQHF.

V usage is TRBV12-3 or TRBV12-4 and J usage is TRBJ2-7, with TRBD2 matching 8 bases. Trimming at V came to 3 bases and at J to 1 base, leaving 5 bases not matched to a gene. CDR3 length: 15 amino acids. The CDR3 is CASSFGGAESYEQYF. Written as DNA, the CDR3 is TGTGCCAGCAGTTTCGGGGGGGCAGAATCCTACGAGCAGTACTTC.

In regard to this clonotype: An end of the junction differs from the germline gene, which may be a read error. The V call is TRBV20-1, the J call TRBJ2-1; TRBD2 agrees at 11 bases. The CDR3 has 16 amino acids. Germline CDR1 DFQATT, CDR2 SNEGSKA (reference sequence). DNA for the CDR3: TGCAGCGCTATTAGCGGGGGGGCAAGAACCTACAATGAGCAGTTCTTC. It codes for CSAISGGARTYNEQFF.

V and J are TRBV29-1 and TRBJ2-3; TRBD1 matches 7 bases. V dropped 7 bases and J dropped 3; count of bases not matched to a gene: 10. Germline V gene lookup returns CDR1 SQVTM and CDR2 ANQGSEA. The length of the CDR3 is 14 residues. Here the CDR3 reads CSGYRQGGTDTQYF. The CDR3 DNA follows: TGCAGCGGCTACAGACAGGGCGGGACAGATACGCAGTATTTT.

V is TRBV12-3 or TRBV12-4 and J is TRBJ2-1; no reliable D call. Trimming stripped 7 bases from V and 3 bases from J, with 19 bases between. The CDR3 consists of 16 residues. The CDR3 here is CASTSTTILYYNEQFF. The CDR3 nucleotides read TGTGCCAGCACCTCAACGACGATTTTATACTACAATGAGCAGTTCTTC.

The chain is built from TRBV10-3 and TRBJ2-3; 7 positions match TRBD1. Trimming at V came to 7 bases and at J to 3 bases, leaving 4 bases not matched to a gene. Germline lookup yields CDR1 ENHRY and CDR2 SYGVKD. The CDR3 contains 13 residues. In DNA form, the CDR3 reads TGTGCCATCACCGGGACAGTTACAGATACGCAGTATTTT. It encodes CAITGTVTDTQYF.

The chain couples TRBV28 to TRBJ2-5; a possible D gene is TRBD1 (6 bases). The V gene lost 5 bases and the J gene lost 7 bases, with 20 bases spanning the gap. CDR3 length equals 15 residues. CDR1 and CDR2 (germline): MDHEN, SYDVKM. CDR3: CASSPTQGMVATQYF. The CDR3 bases are TGTGCCAGCAGTCCGACCCAGGGGATGGTGGCGACCCAGTACTTC.

The chain uses TRBV3-1 and TRBJ2-5, with 8 bases identical to TRBD2. Looked up from germline, CDR1 is LGHDT and CDR2 is YNNKEL (reference sequence). Trimming took 0 bases from V and 5 from J; bases not matched to a gene: 2. The CDR3 runs 14 residues. CDR3 sequence: CASSQDLAGETQYF. The DNA for the CDR3 is TGTGCCAGCAGCCAAGATTTAGCGGGGGAGACCCAGTACTTC.

The chain recombines TRBV11-2 with TRBJ1-1; TRBD1 is a possible D gene (6 bases). This CDR3 comprises 13 residues. CDR1 SGHAT and CDR2 FQNNGV come from the germline V gene. Trimming pared 5 bases from V and 3 bases from J, leaving 10 bases between. CDR3 DNA: TGTGCCAGCAGCAGGGGGAGTTACACTGAAGCTTTCTTT. Encoded protein: CASSRGSYTEAFF.

V usage is TRBV4-1 and J usage is TRBJ2-1; 12 bases agree with TRBD2. The germline CDR1 and CDR2 sequences are MGHRA and YSYEKL. The length of the CDR3 is 16 residues. V gave up 4 bases and J gave up 8 bases; unmatched junction bases: 9. The DNA for the CDR3 is TGCGCCAGCAGCCCTCTAGCGGGAGGGCCGGTCGATGAGCAGTTCTTC. Amino acid sequence: CASSPLAGGPVDEQFF.

The rearrangement joins TRBV24-1 to TRBJ2-1, with a tentative D call TRBD1 (6 bases). Trimming removed 4 bases from V and 7 bases from J, with 19 bases in between. Germline CDR1 KGHDR, CDR2 SFDVKD. The length of the CDR3 is 16 residues. Here the CDR3 reads CATSDHQPGAGNEQFF. The CDR3 DNA is TGTGCCACCAGTGACCACCAACCAGGGGCTGGGAATGAGCAGTTCTTC.

The sample holds a few counts of this clonotype. The V call is TRBV10-3, the J call TRBJ2-7; no clear D gene. Trimming removed 3 bases from V and 4 bases from J, with 7 bases in between. The CDR3 consists of 12 residues. CDR1 and CDR2 (germline): ENHRY, SYGVKD. CDR3 coding DNA: TGTGCCATCAGTGACAGTCAGTACGAGCAGTACTTC. This gives the protein CAISDSQYEQYF.

This clonotype turned up a few times. The gene calls are TRBV7-2 and TRBJ2-1; TRBD1 is a possible D gene (7 bases). Looked up from germline, CDR1 is SGHTA and CDR2 is FQGNSA. The CDR3 sequence is 15 residues long. Trimming took 4 bases from V and 12 from J, leaving 22 bases between them. This chain's CDR3 is CASSSGTVDISGQFF. The CDR3 nucleotides read TGTGCCAGCAGCTCCGGGACAGTGGATATTAGCGGGCAGTTCTTC.

The CDR3 sequence: CASSLTGTSGGETQYF. The CDR3 DNA reads TGCGCCAGCAGCTTGACTGGGACTAGCGGGGGTGAGACCCAGTACTTC. The chain couples TRBV5-1 to TRBJ2-5; 14 nucleotides agree with TRBD2. Trimming took 1 base from V and 5 from J; bases not matched to a gene: 4. The CDR3 is 16 amino acids. CDR1 SGHRS and CDR2 YFSETQ come from the germline V gene.

V is TRBV29-1 and J is TRBJ2-1; 14 bases fit TRBD2. The ends lost 6 bases at V and 9 bases at J; junction bases unmatched: 19. Germline CDR1 is SQVTM and CDR2 is ANQGSEA. There are 18 residues in the CDR3. The CDR3 coding sequence is TGCAGCGTGGCCGGACTAGCGGGAGGTATGGGGGGGATAGGTGAGCAGTTCTTC. It codes for CSVAGLAGGMGGIGEQFF.

The J gene is TRBJ2-3, the V gene TRBV3-1; 8 bases match TRBD2. The germline V gene has CDR1 LGHDT and CDR2 YNNKEL (reference sequence). The CDR3 covers 18 residues. The junction had 11 bases not matched to a gene; V was cut back by 3 bases and J by 0 bases. The CDR3 spells CASSQNPSASGSTDTQYF. CDR3 coding DNA: TGTGCCAGCAGCCAGAACCCTTCTGCTAGCGGGAGCACAGATACGCAGTATTTT.

This clonotype was seen more than once but under ten times. This chain connects TRBV12-3 or TRBV12-4 to TRBJ2-6; the D is unclear. Trimming took 6 bases from V and 2 from J, leaving 11 bases between them. The CDR3 consists of 15 residues. CDR3 region: CASSEVPTGANVLTF. CDR3 nucleotides: TGTGCCAGCAGCGAAGTCCCGACTGGGGCCAACGTCCTGACTTTC.

The rearrangement links TRBV11-2 to TRBJ2-4; D possibly uses TRBD1 or TRBD2 (5 bases each). The J call may not be correct, given that the DNA end is closer to TRBJ2-5. CDR1 and CDR2 (germline): SGHAT, FQNNGV. CDR3 size: 18 residues. The CDR3, as DNA: TGTGCCAGCAGCTTAGTCGGTATAGGGGTGCTAGCCGGGGAGACCCAGTACTTC. Translated, it gives CASSLVGIGVLAGETQYF.

The CDR3 DNA follows: TGTGCCAGCTCATCGGGAGGAGGGTTCGGCTACGAGCAGTACTTC. This translates into CASSSGGGFGYEQYF. The chain combines TRBV6-6 with TRBJ2-7, with 7 nucleotides matching TRBD2. Looked up from germline, CDR1 is MNHNY and CDR2 is SVGAGI (reference sequence). The CDR3 loop spans 15 amino acids. Unmatched junction bases numbered 13, after V lost 8 bases and J lost 3 bases.

J is TRBJ2-2 and V is TRBV5-1; no clear D. The CDR3 length is 13 residues. Germline CDR1 is SGHRS and CDR2 is YFSETQ. Trimming left V 0 bases short and J 4 bases short, with 4 bases between. The CDR3 bases are TGCGCCAGCAGCTTGGACAGCACCGGGGAGCTGTTTTTT. This gives the protein CASSLDSTGELFF.

To note about this clonotype: The junction and the germline gene differ at one end; a read error may be behind it. V usage is TRBV27 and J usage is TRBJ2-1; TRBD2 matches at 9 bases. From germline, CDR1 is MNHEY and CDR2 SMNVEV (reference sequence). The CDR3 extends over 18 amino acids. The CDR3 DNA is TGTGCCGGCAGTTTATCCCGGGCGAGCGGGAGGATCTACAATGAGCAGTTCTTC. It encodes CAGSLSRASGRIYNEQFF.

This sequence joins TRBV29-1 and TRBJ2-5, with 8 bases lining up with TRBD1. CDR3 length equals 14 residues. Unmatched junction bases numbered 9, after V lost 7 bases and J lost 2 bases. Per the germline V gene, CDR1 is SQVTM and CDR2 is ANQGSEA. This CDR3 is CSATLRDRQETQYF. CDR3 DNA sequence: TGCAGCGCAACTCTCCGGGACAGGCAAGAGACCCAGTACTTC.